The 26 T cell receptor beta chains listed next were all sequenced from one sample in a study of control samples from healthy donors and cancer patients. The protocol was immunoSEQ multiplex PCR, while the TCRdb copy is restricted to in-frame clones and leaves out a portion. This table holds 150,000 to 200,000 clones, 80% to 90% found once. The sample consisted of blood. All receptors come from a man in his thirties or forties in good health.

CDR3 loop: CATSTRRGTYNEQFF. The CDR3 DNA is TGTGCCACCAGCACTCGAAGGGGGACCTACAATGAGCAGTTCTTC. The rearrangement joins TRBV15 to TRBJ2-1; a possible D gene is TRBD1 (6 bases). Trimming pared 4 bases from V and 2 bases from J, leaving 12 bases between. There are 15 residues in the CDR3. CDR1 is LNHNV, CDR2 YYDKDF, per germline (reference sequence).

This chain connects TRBV12-3 or TRBV12-4 to TRBJ1-1; no clear D. This CDR3 is built from 13 residues. V dropped 5 bases and J dropped 5 bases, with 12 bases sitting between them. CDR3 DNA: TGTGCCAGCAGTCGGCCAAGGAAGACTGAAGCTTTCTTT. Its protein product is CASSRPRKTEAFF.

This chain joins TRBV18 and TRBJ1-1, with D perhaps matching TRBD1 (5 bases). The CDR3 covers 14 residues. V dropped 3 bases and J dropped 5 bases, with 13 bases sitting between them. Germline CDR1 KGHSH, CDR2 LQKENI. CDR3 sequence (DNA): TGTGCCAGCTCACCGTCCGGGGGAGGAACTGAAGCTTTCTTT. Amino acids: CASSPSGGGTEAFF.

The J gene is TRBJ1-1, the V gene TRBV2; D might be TRBD1 (5 bases). The germline V and J ends were trimmed by 7 bases and 4 bases, with 16 bases remaining between them. The CDR3 contains 14 residues. CDR1 SNHLY and CDR2 FYNNEI come from the germline V gene. CDR3 loop: CASTLGTGGTEAFF. In DNA form, the CDR3 reads TGTGCCAGCACCTTAGGGACCGGGGGCACTGAAGCTTTCTTT. The complete variable domain, with remaining parts taken from reference TRBV2 and TRBJ1-1, reads EPEVTQTPSHQVTQMGQEVILRCVPISNHLYFYWYRQILGQKVEFLVSFYNNEISEKSEIFDDQFSVERPDGSNFTLKIRSTKLEDSAMYFCASTLGTGGTEAFFGQGTRLTVV.

The J gene is TRBJ1-2, the V gene TRBV29-1; D remains ambiguous. The germline gives CDR1 SQVTM, CDR2 ANQGSEA. Trimming shortened V by 5 bases and J by 4 bases, and 20 bases separated the two germline ends. CDR3 length: 15 residues. CDR3 DNA: TGCAGCGTTACACACCCAAGGGAGTCTTTCTATGGCTACACCTTC. Translation gives CSVTHPRESFYGYTF.

V and J are TRBV4-1 and TRBJ1-1; D is ambiguous. Germline CDR1 reads MGHRA; CDR2 reads YSYEKL. The CDR3 spans 11 residues. With 2 bases removed from V and 2 bases from J, the gap between germline ends came to 0 bases. The DNA for the CDR3 is TGCGCCAGCAGCCAAAACACTGAAGCTTTCTTT. It specifies CASSQNTEAFF.

On this clone itself: An end of the junction differs from the germline gene, which may be a read error. The V call is TRBV7-9, the J call TRBJ1-2, with 9 nucleotides matching TRBD1. This CDR3 region has 17 residues. In germline, CDR1 is SEHNR, CDR2 FQNEAQ (reference sequence). CDR3 sequence (DNA): TGTGCCAGCAGCCTAGCCCCTTATAGGACAGGGGACGAAGGCTACACCTTC. Its protein is CASSLAPYRTGDEGYTF.

The rearrangement uses TRBV28 and TRBJ1-6; possibly TRBD1 for D (6 bases). CDR1 is MDHEN, CDR2 SYDVKM, per germline. The V and J ends lost 9 bases and 6 bases respectively, with 15 bases between them. The CDR3 is 14 residues long. DNA for the CDR3: TGTGCCAGTTGGGGGCGGACAGCTAATTCACCCCTCCACTTT. Translating gives CASWGRTANSPLHF.

The chain is built from TRBV3-1 (or the pseudogene TRBV3-2) and TRBJ1-1, with D tentatively TRBD1 (5 bases). The V end lost 4 bases, the J end lost 4 bases, and 13 bases lay between the germline ends. Germline CDR1 is LGHDT and CDR2 is YNNKEL (reference sequence). This CDR3 spans 14 amino acids. CDR3 bases: TGTGCCAGCAGCCTGGGGGGGGGTAGCACTGAAGCTTTCTTT. Amino acids: CASSLGGGSTEAFF.

V is TRBV19 and J is TRBJ1-6, with 7 bases identical to TRBD1. The length of the CDR3 is 17 residues. Germline V gene data show CDR1 as LNHDA and CDR2 as SQIVND (reference sequence). V was pared by 1 base and J by 8 bases, with 11 bases of the junction left unmatched. CDR3 sequence: CASSIAPPGTEYSPLHF. The CDR3 region has the DNA TGTGCCAGTAGTATAGCCCCCCCCGGGACAGAATATTCACCCCTCCACTTT.

CDR3 DNA: TGTGCCAGCAGCCTACAACTCAACACTGAAGCTTTCTTT. Translation: CASSLQLNTEAFF. The chain recombines TRBV11-2 with TRBJ1-1; D ambiguous. Trimming stripped 5 bases from V and 2 bases from J, with 9 bases between. The CDR3 extends over 13 amino acids. The germline CDR1 and CDR2 sequences are SGHAT and FQNNGV.

The J gene is TRBJ2-5, the V gene TRBV3-1 (or the pseudogene TRBV3-2), with TRBD2 as a possible D gene (5 bases). The CDR3 totals 18 residues. V lost 3 bases, J lost 2 bases, and 22 bases lay in between. Germline V lookup: CDR1 LGHDT, CDR2 YNNKEL (reference sequence). The CDR3 loop reads CASSQKIGRATLQETQYF. CDR3 nucleotides: TGTGCCAGCAGCCAGAAGATAGGGCGGGCGACGCTACAAGAGACCCAGTACTTC.

The chain combines TRBV2 with TRBJ2-5, with D maybe TRBD1 (6 bases). The V and J ends lost 5 bases and 5 bases respectively, with 15 bases between them. CDR1 SNHLY and CDR2 FYNNEI come from the germline V gene. The CDR3 sequence is 14 residues long. The CDR3 nucleotides are TGTGCCAGCAGTACCACCAGGGGCGCGGAGACCCAGTACTTC. It codes for CASSTTRGAETQYF.

CDR3 loop: CASSPLGVGGHGYTF. CDR3 nucleotide sequence: TGTGCCAGCAGCCCTTTGGGCGTCGGCGGGCATGGCTACACCTTC. The chain couples TRBV7-3 to TRBJ1-2; D is undetermined. This CDR3 has 15 residues. Trimming shortened V by 5 bases and J by 6 bases, and 19 bases separated the two germline ends. Germline CDR1 SGHTA, CDR2 FQGTGA.

The chain joins TRBV5-5 to TRBJ2-7, with D perhaps given as TRBD1 or TRBD2 (5 bases each). Germline V lookup: CDR1 SGHKS, CDR2 YYEKEE (reference sequence). The V gene lost 5 bases and the J gene lost 5 bases, with 14 bases spanning the gap. CDR3 length: 13 amino acids. CDR3 sequence (DNA): TGTGCCAGCAGGGGGACGGCCTTGAACGAGCAGTACTTC. Its translation is CASRGTALNEQYF.

This clone was recorded once. The rearrangement uses TRBV18 and TRBJ2-3, with 8 bases aligning to TRBD2. Looked up from germline, CDR1 is KGHSH and CDR2 is LQKENI. The CDR3 sequence is 16 residues long. V lost 3 bases, J lost 1 base, and 6 bases stayed unmatched. As DNA, the CDR3 is TGTGCCAGCTCACCCCGATGGCGGGGGGGCACAGATACGCAGTATTTT. It is translated as CASSPRWRGGTDTQYF.

J is TRBJ2-1 and V is TRBV11-3; 8 bases line up with TRBD2. The germline V gene has CDR1 SGHNT and CDR2 YENEEA. The CDR3 spans 14 residues. Germline trimming cut 5 bases from V and 7 bases from J; bases unmatched to any gene: 7. CDR3 protein: CASSPEAGGNEQFF. The CDR3 DNA reads TGTGCCAGCAGCCCAGAGGCGGGAGGAAATGAGCAGTTCTTC.

The chain employs TRBV6-5 and TRBJ2-3, with 10 bases aligning to TRBD2. Germline lookup yields CDR1 MNHEY and CDR2 SVGAGI. The length of the CDR3 is 14 residues. V shed 10 bases and J 1 base; nucleotides not matched to a gene: 5. The CDR3 loop is CATALAGGTDTQYF. CDR3 in DNA: TGTGCCACCGCCCTAGCGGGGGGCACAGATACGCAGTATTTT.

CDR3 bases: TGTGCCAGCAGCTTGACAAACGATTCACCCCTCCACTTT. Protein: CASSLTNDSPLHF. V is TRBV7-3 and J is TRBJ1-6; D unresolved. The length of the CDR3 is 13 residues. The V and J ends lost 3 bases and 8 bases respectively, with 8 bases between them. From germline, CDR1 is SGHTA and CDR2 FQGTGA.

The J gene is TRBJ1-4, the V gene TRBV7-2; 7 nucleotides align to TRBD1. Trimming at V came to 5 bases and at J to 8 bases, leaving 8 bases not matched to a gene. The germline CDR1 and CDR2 sequences are SGHTA and FQGNSA. CDR3 length equals 14 residues. CDR3 amino acids: CASSNNRGKEKLFF. Written as DNA, the CDR3 is TGTGCCAGCAGCAACAACAGGGGCAAGGAAAAACTGTTTTTT.

This clone was seen a single time. This chain joins TRBV6-5 and TRBJ1-6; tentative D call: TRBD1 (5 bases). The CDR3 spans 15 residues. CDR1 MNHEY and CDR2 SVGAGI come from the germline V gene. The V end was cut by 0 bases, the J end by 8 bases, with 11 bases between. CDR3 region: CASSYSTAPDSPLHF. CDR3 nucleotides: TGTGCCAGCAGTTACTCGACAGCACCGGATTCACCCCTCCACTTT.

The J gene is TRBJ1-1, the V gene TRBV28; 7 bases fit TRBD1. V gave up 1 base and J gave up 0 bases; unmatched junction bases: 8. The germline gives CDR1 MDHEN, CDR2 SYDVKM. This CDR3 contains 17 residues. DNA for the CDR3: TGTGCCAGCAGTTTATTGGGGCCCAGGGGGGTGAACACTGAAGCTTTCTTT. Translating gives CASSLLGPRGVNTEAFF.

This chain joins TRBV6-5 and TRBJ1-6; D gene unclear. The germline V and J ends were trimmed by 0 bases and 6 bases, with 9 bases remaining between them. The CDR3 is 15 amino acids. Germline V gene lookup returns CDR1 MNHEY and CDR2 SVGAGI. The CDR3 region has the DNA TGTGCCAGCAGTTACTCACGAGTCCGTAATTCACCCCTCCACTTT. Its protein product is CASSYSRVRNSPLHF.

Here the CDR3 reads CSVLIGQGGQPQHF. The CDR3 nucleotides read TGCAGCGTACTAATAGGACAGGGCGGGCAGCCCCAGCATTTT. The rearrangement uses TRBV29-1 and TRBJ1-5, with 8 bases aligning to TRBD1. CDR1 SQVTM and CDR2 ANQGSEA come from the germline V gene. The CDR3 covers 14 residues. The ends lost 6 bases at V and 7 bases at J; junction bases unmatched: 11.

This chain uses TRBV28 with TRBJ1-2, with 7 bases identical to TRBD1. Germline-derived CDR1 and CDR2 are MDHEN and SYDVKM. V gave up 5 bases and J gave up 1 base; unmatched junction bases: 7. This CDR3 region has 15 residues. CDR3 sequence: CASSPGTDLNYGYTF. As DNA, the CDR3 is TGTGCCAGCAGTCCCGGGACAGACCTTAACTATGGCTACACCTTC.

This rearrangement joins TRBV5-4 to TRBJ1-1, with a weak D call TRBD1 (6 bases). Germline loops: CDR1 SGHNT, CDR2 YYREEE (reference sequence). CDR3 length: 16 amino acids. V lost 4 bases to trimming and J lost 1 base, with 17 bases between them. The CDR3 sequence is CASSPGGRGGNTEAFF. The DNA for the CDR3 is TGTGCCAGCAGCCCTGGGGGGCGCGGCGGGAACACTGAAGCTTTCTTT.